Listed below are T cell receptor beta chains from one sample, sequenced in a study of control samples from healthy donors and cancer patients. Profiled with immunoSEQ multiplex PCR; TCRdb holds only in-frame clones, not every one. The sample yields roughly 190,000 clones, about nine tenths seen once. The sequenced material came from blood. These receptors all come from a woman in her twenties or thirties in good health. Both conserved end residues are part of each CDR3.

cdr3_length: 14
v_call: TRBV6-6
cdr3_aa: CASSWGTSEYEQYF

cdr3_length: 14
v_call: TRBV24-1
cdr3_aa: CATRDRERGETQYF

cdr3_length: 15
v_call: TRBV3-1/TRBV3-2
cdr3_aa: CASSQSGQVYNEQFF

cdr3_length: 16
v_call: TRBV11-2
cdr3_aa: CASSLGRGYGTGELFF

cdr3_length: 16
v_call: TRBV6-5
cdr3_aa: CASSYWTSGGYNEQFF

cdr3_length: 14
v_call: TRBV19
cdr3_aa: CASSMGQGAGELFF

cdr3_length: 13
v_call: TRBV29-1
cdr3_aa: CSVQGADNYGYTF

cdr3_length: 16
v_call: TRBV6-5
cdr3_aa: CASSYSPSGPTGELFF

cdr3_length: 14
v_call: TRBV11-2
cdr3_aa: CASSLGGSGNTIYF

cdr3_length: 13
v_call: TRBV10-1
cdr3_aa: CASSPRDNSPLHF

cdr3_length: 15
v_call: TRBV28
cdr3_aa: CASSLVAGVQETQYF

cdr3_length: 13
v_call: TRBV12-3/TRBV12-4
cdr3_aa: CASSDRGVEKLFF

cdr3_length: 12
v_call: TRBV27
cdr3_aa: CASSQSNTEAFF

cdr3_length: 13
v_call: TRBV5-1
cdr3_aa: CASSSTGAGGYTF

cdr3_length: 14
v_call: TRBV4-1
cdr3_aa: CASRHPGQGNEQYF

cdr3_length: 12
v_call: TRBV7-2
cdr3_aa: CASSFPDQPQHF

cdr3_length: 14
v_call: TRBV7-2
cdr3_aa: CASSLVGSQETQYF

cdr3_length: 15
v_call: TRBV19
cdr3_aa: CASSIWGQGGQPQHF

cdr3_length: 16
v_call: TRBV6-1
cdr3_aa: CASSELAGESTDTQYF

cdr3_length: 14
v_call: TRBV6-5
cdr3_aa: CASSKSTGGTEAFF

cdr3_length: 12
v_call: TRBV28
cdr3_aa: CASRPTNEKLFF

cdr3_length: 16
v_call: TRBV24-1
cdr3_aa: CATSDTRQGGTGELFF

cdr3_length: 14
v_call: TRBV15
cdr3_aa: CATSRDGIQETQYF

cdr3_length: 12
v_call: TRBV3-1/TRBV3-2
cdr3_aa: CASSQVRDTQYF

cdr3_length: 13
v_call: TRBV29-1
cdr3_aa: CSVARDSVYGYTF

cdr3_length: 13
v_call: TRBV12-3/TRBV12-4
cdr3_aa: CASSLETGWEQFF

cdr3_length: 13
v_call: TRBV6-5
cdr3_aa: CASRGIGDSPLHF

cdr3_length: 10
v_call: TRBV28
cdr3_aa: CASSFQPQHF

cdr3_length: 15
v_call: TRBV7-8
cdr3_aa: CASSPRQGLNSPLHF

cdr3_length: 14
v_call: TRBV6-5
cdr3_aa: CASSYRGRDGELFF

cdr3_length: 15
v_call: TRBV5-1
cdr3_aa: CASSLHTGGTGELFF

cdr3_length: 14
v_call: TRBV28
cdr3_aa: CASSRGRDNSPLHF

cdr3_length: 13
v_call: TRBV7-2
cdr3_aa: CASTDRGRETQYF

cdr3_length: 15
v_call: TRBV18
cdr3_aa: CASSPRGTGGTEAFF

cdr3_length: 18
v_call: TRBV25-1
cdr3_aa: CASSEPTGLAGNTGELFF

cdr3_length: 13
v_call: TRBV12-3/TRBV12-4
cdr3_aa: CASSLGGGTEAFF

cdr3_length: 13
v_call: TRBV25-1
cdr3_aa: CASSDRVADTQYF

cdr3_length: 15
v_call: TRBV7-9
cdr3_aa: CASSPPGSGANVLTF

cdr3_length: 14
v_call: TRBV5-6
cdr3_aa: CASSRTGSGEKLFF

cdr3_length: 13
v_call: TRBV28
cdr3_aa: CASSFPGRLEAFF

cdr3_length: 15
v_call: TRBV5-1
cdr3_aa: CASSLGGGRNSPLHF

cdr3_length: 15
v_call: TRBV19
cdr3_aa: CATRQGARSVETQYF

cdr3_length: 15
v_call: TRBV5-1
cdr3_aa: CASSPTGGFTDTQYF

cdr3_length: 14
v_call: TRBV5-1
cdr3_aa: CASSLNLPTEGYTF

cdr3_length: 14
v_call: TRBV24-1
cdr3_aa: CATRSSGQSKTQYF

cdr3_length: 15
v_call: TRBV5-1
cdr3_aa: CASSGQASNTGELFF

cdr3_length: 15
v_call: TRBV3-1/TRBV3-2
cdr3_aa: CASSQARGENEKLFF

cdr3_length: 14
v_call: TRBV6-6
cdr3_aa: CASSFPRAAYGYTF

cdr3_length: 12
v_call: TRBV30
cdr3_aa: CAWSRGAYGYTF

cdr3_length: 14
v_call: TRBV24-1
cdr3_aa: CATSDSGALYEQYF

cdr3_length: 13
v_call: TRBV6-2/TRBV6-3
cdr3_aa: CASSSQVSYEQYF

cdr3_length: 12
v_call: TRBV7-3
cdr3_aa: CASSSPNSPLHF

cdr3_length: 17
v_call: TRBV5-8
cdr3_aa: CASSLGRGRETHNEQFF

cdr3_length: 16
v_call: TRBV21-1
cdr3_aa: CASSKRGQGAPYEQYF

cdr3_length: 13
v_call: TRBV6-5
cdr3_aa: CASSRQGVGGYTF

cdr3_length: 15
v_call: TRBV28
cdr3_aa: CASSSSGRDTGELFF